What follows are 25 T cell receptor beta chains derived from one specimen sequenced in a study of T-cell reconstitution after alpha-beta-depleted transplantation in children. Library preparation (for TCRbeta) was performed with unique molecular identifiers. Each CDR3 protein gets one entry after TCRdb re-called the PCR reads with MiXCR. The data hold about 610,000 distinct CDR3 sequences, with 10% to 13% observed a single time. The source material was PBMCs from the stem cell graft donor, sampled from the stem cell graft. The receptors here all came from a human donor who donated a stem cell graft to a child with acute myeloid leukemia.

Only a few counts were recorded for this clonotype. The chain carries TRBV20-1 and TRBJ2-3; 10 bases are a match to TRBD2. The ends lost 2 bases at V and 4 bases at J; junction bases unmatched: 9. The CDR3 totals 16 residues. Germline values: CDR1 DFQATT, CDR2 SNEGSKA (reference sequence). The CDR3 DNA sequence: TGCAGTGCTAGACGCGTACTAGCGGGGCGGGCAGATACGCAGTATTTT. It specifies CSARRVLAGRADTQYF.

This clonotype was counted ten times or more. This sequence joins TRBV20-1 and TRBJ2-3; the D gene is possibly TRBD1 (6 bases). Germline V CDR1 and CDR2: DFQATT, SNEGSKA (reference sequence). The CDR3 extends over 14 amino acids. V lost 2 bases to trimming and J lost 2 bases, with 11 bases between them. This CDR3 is CSARRDRITDTQYF. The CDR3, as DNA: TGCAGTGCTAGAAGAGACAGGATCACAGATACGCAGTATTTT.

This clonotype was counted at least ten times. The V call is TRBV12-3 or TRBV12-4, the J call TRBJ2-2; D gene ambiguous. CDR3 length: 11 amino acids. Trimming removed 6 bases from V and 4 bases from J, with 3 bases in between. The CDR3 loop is CASRRTGELFF. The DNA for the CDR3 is TGTGCCAGCAGGCGCACCGGGGAGCTGTTTTTT.

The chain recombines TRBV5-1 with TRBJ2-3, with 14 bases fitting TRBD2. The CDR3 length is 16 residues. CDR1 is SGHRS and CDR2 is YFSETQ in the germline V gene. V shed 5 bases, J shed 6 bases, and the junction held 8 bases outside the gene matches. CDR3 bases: TGCGCCAGCAGTTGGGGACTAGCGGGAGCCCCGGATACGCAGTATTTT. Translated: CASSWGLAGAPDTQYF.

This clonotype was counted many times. The CDR3, as DNA: TGTGCCAGCAGCTACGGGACAGTCCAAGAGACCCAGTACTTC. Its translation: CASSYGTVQETQYF. The rearrangement links TRBV7-8 to TRBJ2-5; 7 nucleotides agree with TRBD1. The V segment lost 4 bases and the J segment 1 base; nucleotides outside the gene matches: 3. CDR3 length equals 14 residues. Germline V gene lookup returns CDR1 SGHVS and CDR2 FQNEAQ.

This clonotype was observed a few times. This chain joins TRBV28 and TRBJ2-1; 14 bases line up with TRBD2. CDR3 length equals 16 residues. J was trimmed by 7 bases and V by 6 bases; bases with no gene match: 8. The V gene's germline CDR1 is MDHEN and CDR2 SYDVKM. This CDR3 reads CASSPAGTSGSNEQFF. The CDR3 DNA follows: TGTGCCAGCAGCCCAGCCGGGACTAGCGGGAGTAATGAGCAGTTCTTC.

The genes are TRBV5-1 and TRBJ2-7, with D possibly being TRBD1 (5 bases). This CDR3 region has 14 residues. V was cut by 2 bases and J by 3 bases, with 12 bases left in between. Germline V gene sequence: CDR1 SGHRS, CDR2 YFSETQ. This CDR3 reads CASSLFTDNYEQYF. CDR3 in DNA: TGCGCCAGCAGCTTATTCACGGACAACTACGAGCAGTACTTC.

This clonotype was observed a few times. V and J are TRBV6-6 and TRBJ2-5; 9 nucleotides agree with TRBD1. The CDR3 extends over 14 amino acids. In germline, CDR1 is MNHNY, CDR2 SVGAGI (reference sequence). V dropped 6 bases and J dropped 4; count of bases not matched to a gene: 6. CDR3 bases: TGTGCCAGCAGACAGGGGGCGGAGGGAGAGACCCAGTACTTC. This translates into CASRQGAEGETQYF.

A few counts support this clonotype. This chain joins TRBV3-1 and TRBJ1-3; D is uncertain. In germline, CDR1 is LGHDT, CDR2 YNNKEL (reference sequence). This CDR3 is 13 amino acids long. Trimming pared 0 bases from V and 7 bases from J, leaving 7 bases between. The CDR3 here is CASSQESGNTIYF. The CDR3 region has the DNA TGTGCCAGCAGCCAAGAATCCGGGAACACCATATATTTT.

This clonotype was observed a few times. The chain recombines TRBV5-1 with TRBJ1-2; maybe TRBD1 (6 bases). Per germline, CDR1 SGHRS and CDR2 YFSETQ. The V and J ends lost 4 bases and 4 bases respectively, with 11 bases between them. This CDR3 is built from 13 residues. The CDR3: CASSTDRLYGYTF. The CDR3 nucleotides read TGCGCCAGCAGCACGGACAGACTCTATGGCTACACCTTC.

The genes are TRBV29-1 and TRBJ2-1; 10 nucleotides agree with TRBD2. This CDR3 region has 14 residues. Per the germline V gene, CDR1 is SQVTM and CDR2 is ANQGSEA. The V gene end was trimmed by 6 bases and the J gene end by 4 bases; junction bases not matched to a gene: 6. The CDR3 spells CSVGGTSAYNEQFF. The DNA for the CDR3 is TGCAGCGTGGGGGGGACTAGCGCTTACAATGAGCAGTTCTTC.

CDR3: CSAREDTEYEQYF. The DNA of the CDR3 is TGCAGTGCGCGGGAGGATACGGAGTACGAGCAGTACTTC. The chain joins TRBV20-1 to TRBJ2-7, with TRBD2 matching 8 bases. The germline CDR1 and CDR2 sequences are DFQATT and SNEGSKA (reference sequence). The CDR3 sequence is 13 residues long. Trimming took 6 bases from V and 4 from J; bases not matched to a gene: 8.

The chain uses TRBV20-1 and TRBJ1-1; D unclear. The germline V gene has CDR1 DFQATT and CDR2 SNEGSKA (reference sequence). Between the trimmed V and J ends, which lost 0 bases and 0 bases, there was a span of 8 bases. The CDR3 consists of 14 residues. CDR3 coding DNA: TGCAGTGCTAGAGATATGGGGATGAACACTGAAGCTTTCTTT. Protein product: CSARDMGMNTEAFF.

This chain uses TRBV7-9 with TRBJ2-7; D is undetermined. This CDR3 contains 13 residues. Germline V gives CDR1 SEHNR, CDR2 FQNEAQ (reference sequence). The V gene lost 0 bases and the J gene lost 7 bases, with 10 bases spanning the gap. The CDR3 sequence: CASSLALGGEQYF. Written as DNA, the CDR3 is TGTGCCAGCAGCTTAGCGCTGGGCGGAGAGCAGTACTTC.

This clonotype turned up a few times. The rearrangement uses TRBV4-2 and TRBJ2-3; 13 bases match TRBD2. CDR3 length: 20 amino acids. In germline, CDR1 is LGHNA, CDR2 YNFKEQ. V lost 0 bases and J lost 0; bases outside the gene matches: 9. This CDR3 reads CASSQDGGTSGVTSTDTQYF. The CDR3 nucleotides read TGTGCCAGCAGCCAAGACGGTGGGACTAGCGGGGTCACTAGCACAGATACGCAGTATTTT.

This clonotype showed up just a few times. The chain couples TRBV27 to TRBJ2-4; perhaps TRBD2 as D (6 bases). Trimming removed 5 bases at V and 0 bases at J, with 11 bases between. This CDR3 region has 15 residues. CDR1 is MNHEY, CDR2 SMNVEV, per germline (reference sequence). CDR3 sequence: CASSPPGVAKNIQYF. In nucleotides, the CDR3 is TGTGCCAGCAGTCCCCCGGGGGTAGCCAAAAACATTCAGTACTTC.

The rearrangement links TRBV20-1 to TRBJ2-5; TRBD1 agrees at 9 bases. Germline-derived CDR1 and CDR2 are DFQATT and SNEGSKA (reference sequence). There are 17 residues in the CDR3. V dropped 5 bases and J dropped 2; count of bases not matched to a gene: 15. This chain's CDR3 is CSAPPGQGIPWQETQYF. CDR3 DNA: TGCAGTGCTCCGCCGGGACAGGGTATTCCCTGGCAAGAGACCCAGTACTTC.

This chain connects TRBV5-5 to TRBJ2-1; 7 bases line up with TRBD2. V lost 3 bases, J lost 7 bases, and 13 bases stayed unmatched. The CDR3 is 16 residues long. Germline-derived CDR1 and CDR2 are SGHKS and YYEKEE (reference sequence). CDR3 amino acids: CASSWTSSPTLNEQFF. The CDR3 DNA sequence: TGTGCCAGCAGCTGGACTAGTTCCCCAACACTTAATGAGCAGTTCTTC.

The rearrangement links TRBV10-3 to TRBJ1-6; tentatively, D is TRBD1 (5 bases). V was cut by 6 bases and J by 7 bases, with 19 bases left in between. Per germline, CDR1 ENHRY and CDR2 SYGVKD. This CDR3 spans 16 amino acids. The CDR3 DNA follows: TGTGCCATCAGGGACACCCGGGACGGATCAAATTCACCCCTCCACTTT. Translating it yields CAIRDTRDGSNSPLHF.

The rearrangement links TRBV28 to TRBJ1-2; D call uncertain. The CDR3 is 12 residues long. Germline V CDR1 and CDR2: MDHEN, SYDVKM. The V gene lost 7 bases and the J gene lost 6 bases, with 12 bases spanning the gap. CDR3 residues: CASTMGGNGYTF. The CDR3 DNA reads TGTGCCAGCACCATGGGAGGGAATGGCTACACCTTC.

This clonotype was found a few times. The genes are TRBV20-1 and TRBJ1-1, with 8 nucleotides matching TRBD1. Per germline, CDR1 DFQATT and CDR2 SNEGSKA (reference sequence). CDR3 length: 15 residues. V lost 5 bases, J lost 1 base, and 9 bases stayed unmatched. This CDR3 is CSAGPRGQWNTEAFF. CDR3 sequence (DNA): TGCAGTGCTGGACCCAGGGGGCAGTGGAACACTGAAGCTTTCTTT.

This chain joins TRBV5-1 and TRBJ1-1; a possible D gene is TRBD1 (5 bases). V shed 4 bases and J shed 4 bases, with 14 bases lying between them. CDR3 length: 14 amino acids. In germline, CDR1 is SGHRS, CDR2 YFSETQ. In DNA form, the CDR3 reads TGCGCCAGCAGCCCCGGGGGGTTCGTCACTGAAGCTTTCTTT. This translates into CASSPGGFVTEAFF.

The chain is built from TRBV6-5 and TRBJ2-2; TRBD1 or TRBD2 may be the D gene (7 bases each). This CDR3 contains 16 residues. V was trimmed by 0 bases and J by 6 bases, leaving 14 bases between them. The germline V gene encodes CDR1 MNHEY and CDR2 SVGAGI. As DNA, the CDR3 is TGTGCCAGCAGTTACTCGATGTCAGGGGGGGCCGGGGAGCTGTTTTTT. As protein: CASSYSMSGGAGELFF.

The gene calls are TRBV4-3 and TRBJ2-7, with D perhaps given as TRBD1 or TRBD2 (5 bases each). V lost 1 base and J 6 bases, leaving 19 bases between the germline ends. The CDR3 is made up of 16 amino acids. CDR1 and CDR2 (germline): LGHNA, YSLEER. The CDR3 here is CASSQGSGSPLGEQYF. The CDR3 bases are TGCGCCAGCAGCCAAGGTTCAGGGAGCCCACTAGGCGAGCAGTACTTC.

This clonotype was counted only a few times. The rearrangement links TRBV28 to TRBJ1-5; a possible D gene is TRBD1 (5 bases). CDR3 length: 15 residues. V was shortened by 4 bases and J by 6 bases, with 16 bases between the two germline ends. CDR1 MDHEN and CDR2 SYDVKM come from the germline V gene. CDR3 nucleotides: TGTGCCAGCAGTTACAGCCAGGGATCCTCTCAGCCCCAGCATTTT. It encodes CASSYSQGSSQPQHF.